What follows are 2 T cell receptor beta chains derived from one specimen sequenced in a study of chemoradiotherapy in HPV16-positive cancers. Profiling relied on immunoSEQ multiplex PCR, and the TCRdb table lists in-frame clones only, not all of them. The repertoire holds several thousand clones, with around nine tenths as singletons. Sequencing used blood, obtained from a patient who underwent chemoradiotherapy. The receptors come from a human donor with HPV-associated anogenital cancer.

This clone occurred once. The V and J genes are TRBV5-1 and TRBJ2-7; tentatively, D is TRBD2 (5 bases). The CDR3 is made up of 13 amino acids. Germline V gene data show CDR1 as SGHRS and CDR2 as YFSETQ. Trimming cost V 4 bases and J 6 bases, with 14 bases left between them. In DNA, the CDR3 is TGCGCCAGCAGCCCGGCGCGGGCAGGCGAGCAGTACTTC. This gives the protein CASSPARAGEQYF. Full variable domain (missing parts from reference TRBV5-1 and TRBJ2-7): KAGVTQTPRYLIKTRGQQVTLSCSPISGHRSVSWYQQTPGQGLQFLFEYFSETQRNKGNFPGRFSGRQFSNSRSEMNVSTLELGDSALYLCASSPARAGEQYFGPGTRLTVT.

With respect to this clone: At one boundary the junction diverges from the germline segment, which might be a read error. This chain joins TRBV7-7 and TRBJ2-7, with 10 bases fitting TRBD1. The germline V gene has CDR1 SSHAT and CDR2 FNYEAQ (reference sequence). The CDR3 loop spans 13 amino acids. The CDR3 is CASSSDRGNEQYF. DNA of the CDR3: TGTGCTAGCAGCTCGGACAGGGGGAACGAGCAGTACTTC.